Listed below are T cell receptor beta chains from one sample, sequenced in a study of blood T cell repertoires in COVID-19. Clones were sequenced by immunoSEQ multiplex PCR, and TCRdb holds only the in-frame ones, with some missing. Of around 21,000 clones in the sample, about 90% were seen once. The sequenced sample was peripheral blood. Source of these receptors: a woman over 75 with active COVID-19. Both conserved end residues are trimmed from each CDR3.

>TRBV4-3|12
ASSQSDSSYGYT
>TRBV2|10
ASSVRVPEQF
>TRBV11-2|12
ASSLVDRGETQY
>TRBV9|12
ASSVGVPEDGYT
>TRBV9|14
ASSATQRGGPDTQY
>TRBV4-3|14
ASASNVGQSWKGYT
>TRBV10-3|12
AISIGQGAYEQY
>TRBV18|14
ASSPQRGPYTGELF
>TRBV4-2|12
ASSQDRGGNTIY
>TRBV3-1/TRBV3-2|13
ASSPNTGTGQPQH
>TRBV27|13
ASSLSQSFNTEAF
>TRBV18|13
ASSQAASSGNTIY
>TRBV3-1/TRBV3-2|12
ASSPRTEHYGYT
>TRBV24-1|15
ATSEGTGRFSGNTIY
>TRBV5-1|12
ASSKGAGGTEAF
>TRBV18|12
ASSLQDRASEQY